The following is a TCR beta chain sequence with its context. This sample is part of a study of Tregs in tolerant kidney transplant recipients. The data were produced by immunoSEQ multiplex PCR, yet TCRdb's version contains in-frame clones alone and is incomplete. The data contain some 14,000 clones, around nine tenths of them singletons. The source of this sequence is a human donor in good health. The specimen sequenced was CD8+ T cells from blood.

CDR3 amino acids: CASSLLGRQGTTDTQYF. For the CDR3, the DNA is TGTGCCAGCAGCCTTCTCGGAAGACAGGGAACCACAGATACGCAGTATTTT. This chain connects TRBV7-8 to TRBJ2-3, with 7 bases lining up with TRBD1. There are 17 residues in the CDR3. Germline CDR1 is SGHVS and CDR2 is FQNEAQ. V trimming: 5 bases; J trimming: 2 bases; junction bases outside the gene matches: 13.